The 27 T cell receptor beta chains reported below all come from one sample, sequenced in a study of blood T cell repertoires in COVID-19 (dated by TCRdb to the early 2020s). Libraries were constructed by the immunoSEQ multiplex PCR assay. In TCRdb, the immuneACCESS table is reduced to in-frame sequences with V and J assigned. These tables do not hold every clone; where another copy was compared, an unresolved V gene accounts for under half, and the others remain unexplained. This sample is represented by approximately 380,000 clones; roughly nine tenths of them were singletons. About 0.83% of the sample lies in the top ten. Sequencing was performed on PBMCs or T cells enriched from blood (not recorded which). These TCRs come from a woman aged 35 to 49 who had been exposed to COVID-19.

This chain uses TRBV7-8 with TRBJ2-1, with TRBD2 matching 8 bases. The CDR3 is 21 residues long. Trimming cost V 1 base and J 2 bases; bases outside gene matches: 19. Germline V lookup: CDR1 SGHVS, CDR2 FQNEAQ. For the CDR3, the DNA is TGTGCCAGCAGCTTAGTTCGGTATTGGCGGGAGGCCATGAAAACCTACAATGAGCAGTTCTTC. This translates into CASSLVRYWREAMKTYNEQFF.

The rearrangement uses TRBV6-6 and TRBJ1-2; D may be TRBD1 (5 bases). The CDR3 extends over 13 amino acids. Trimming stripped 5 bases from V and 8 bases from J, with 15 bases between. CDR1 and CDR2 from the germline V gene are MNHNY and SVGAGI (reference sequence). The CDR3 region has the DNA TGTGCCAGCAGTAATTTAGGGGTGGAGGGCTACACCTTC. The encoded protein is CASSNLGVEGYTF.

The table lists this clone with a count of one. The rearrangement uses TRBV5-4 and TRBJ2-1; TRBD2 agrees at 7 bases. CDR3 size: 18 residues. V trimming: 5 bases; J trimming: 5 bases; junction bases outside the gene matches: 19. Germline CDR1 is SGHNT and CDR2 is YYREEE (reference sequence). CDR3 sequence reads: CASRGHGSGLTINNEQFF. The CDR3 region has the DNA TGTGCCAGCAGGGGGCATGGATCGGGACTAACCATTAACAATGAGCAGTTCTTC. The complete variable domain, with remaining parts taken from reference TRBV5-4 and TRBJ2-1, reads ETGVTQSPTHLIKTRGQQVTLRCSSQSGHNTVSWYQQALGQGPQFIFQYYREEENGRGNFPPRFSGLQFPNYSSELNVNALELDDSALYLCASRGHGSGLTINNEQFFGPGTRLTVL.

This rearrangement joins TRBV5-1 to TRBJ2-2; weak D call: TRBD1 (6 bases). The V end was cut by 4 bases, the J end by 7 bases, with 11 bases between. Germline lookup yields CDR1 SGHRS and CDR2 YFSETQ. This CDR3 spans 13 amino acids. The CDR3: CASSNRESGELFF. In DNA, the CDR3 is TGCGCCAGCAGCAACAGGGAGAGCGGGGAGCTGTTTTTT. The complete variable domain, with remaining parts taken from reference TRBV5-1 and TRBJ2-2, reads KAGVTQTPRYLIKTRGQQVTLSCSPISGHRSVSWYQQTPGQGLQFLFEYFSETQRNKGNFPGRFSGRQFSNSRSEMNVSTLELGDSALYLCASSNRESGELFFGEGSRLTVL.

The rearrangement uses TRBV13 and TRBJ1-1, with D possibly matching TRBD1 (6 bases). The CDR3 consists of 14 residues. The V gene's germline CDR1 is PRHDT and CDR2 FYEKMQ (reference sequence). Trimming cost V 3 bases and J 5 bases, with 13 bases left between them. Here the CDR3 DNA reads TGTGCCAGCAGCTTGGGACAATCGTTAACTGAAGCTTTCTTT. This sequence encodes CASSLGQSLTEAFF.

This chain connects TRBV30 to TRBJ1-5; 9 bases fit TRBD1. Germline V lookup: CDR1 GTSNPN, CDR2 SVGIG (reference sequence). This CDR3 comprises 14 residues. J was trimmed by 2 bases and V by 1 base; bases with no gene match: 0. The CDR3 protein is CAWSGTGGNQPQHF. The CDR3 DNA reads TGTGCCTGGAGTGGGACAGGGGGCAATCAGCCCCAGCATTTT.

The CDR3 region has the DNA TGTGCCAGCAGCTCAGGACAGGGACTGAACACTGAAGCTTTCTTT. The encoded protein is CASSSGQGLNTEAFF. The rearrangement links TRBV7-3 to TRBJ1-1; 8 bases are shared with TRBD1. This CDR3 has 15 amino acids. Trimming cost V 4 bases and J 0 bases; bases outside gene matches: 4. The V gene's germline CDR1 is SGHTA and CDR2 FQGTGA. The full variable domain, in which reference TRBV7-3 and TRBJ1-1 provide the parts outside the CDR3, is GAGVSQTPSNKVTEKGKYVELRCDPISGHTALYWYRQSLGQGPEFLIYFQGTGAADDSGLPNDRFFAVRPEGSVSTLKIQRTERGDSAVYLCASSSGQGLNTEAFFGQGTRLTVV.

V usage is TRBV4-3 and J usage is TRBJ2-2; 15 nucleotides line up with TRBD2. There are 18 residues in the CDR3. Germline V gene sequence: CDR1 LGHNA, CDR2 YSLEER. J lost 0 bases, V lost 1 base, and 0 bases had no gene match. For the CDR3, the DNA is TGCGCCAGCAGCCAAGGGACTAGCGGGAGGGCGAACACCGGGGAGCTGTTTTTT. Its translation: CASSQGTSGRANTGELFF.

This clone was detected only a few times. CDR3 amino acids: CASNDRGQPQHF. CDR3 nucleotide sequence: TGTGCCAGCAATGACAGGGGTCAGCCCCAGCATTTT. The chain links TRBV12-3 or TRBV12-4 to TRBJ1-5; TRBD1 agrees at 8 bases. Losses at the gene ends were 7 bases for V and 6 bases for J; bases not matched to a gene: 2. This CDR3 has 12 amino acids.

CDR3 in amino acids: CASSLTAGQGNEKLFF. CDR3 bases: TGTGCCAGCAGTTTAACGGCCGGACAGGGTAATGAAAAACTGTTTTTT. V usage is TRBV27 and J usage is TRBJ1-4; 8 nucleotides line up with TRBD1. The germline V gene has CDR1 MNHEY and CDR2 SMNVEV (reference sequence). This CDR3 contains 16 residues. The V segment lost 2 bases and the J segment 4 bases; nucleotides outside the gene matches: 6.

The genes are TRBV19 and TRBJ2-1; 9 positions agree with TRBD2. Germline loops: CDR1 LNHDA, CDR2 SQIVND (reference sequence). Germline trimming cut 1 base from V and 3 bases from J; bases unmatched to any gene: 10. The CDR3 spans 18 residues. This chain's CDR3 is CASSIANLRGGVYNEQFF. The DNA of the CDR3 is TGTGCCAGTAGTATAGCGAACCTTCGCGGGGGGGTCTACAATGAGCAGTTCTTC. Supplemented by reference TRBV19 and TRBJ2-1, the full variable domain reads DGGITQSPKYLFRKEGQNVTLSCEQNLNHDAMYWYRQDPGQGLRLIYYSQIVNDFQKGDIAEGYSVSREKKESFPLTVTSAQKNPTAFYLCASSIANLRGGVYNEQFFGPGTRLTVL.

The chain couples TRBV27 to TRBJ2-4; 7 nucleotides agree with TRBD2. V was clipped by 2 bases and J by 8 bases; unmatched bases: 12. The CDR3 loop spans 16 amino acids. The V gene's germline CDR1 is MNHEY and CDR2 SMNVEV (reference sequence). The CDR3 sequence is CASSLRGVPGPDIQYF. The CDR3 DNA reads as TGTGCCAGCAGTTTACGGGGGGTCCCGGGTCCGGACATTCAGTACTTC.

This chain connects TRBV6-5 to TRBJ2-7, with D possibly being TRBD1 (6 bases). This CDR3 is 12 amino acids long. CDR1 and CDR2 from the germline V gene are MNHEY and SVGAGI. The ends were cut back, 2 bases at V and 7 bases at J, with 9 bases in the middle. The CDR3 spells CASSYPTGEQYF. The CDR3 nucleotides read TGTGCCAGCAGTTACCCCACAGGGGAGCAGTACTTC.

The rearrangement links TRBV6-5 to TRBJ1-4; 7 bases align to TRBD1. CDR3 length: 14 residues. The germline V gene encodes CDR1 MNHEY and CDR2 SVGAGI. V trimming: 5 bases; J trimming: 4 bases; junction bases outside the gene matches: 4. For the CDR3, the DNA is TGTGCCAGCAGTCGGGACAGACTTAATGAAAAACTGTTTTTT. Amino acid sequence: CASSRDRLNEKLFF.

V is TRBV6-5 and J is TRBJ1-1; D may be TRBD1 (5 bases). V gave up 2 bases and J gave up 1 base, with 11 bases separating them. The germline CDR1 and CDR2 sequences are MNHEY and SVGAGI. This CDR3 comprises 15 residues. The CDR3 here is CASSYRYQGNTEAFF. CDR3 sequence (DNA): TGTGCCAGCAGTTACCGATACCAGGGGAACACTGAAGCTTTCTTT.

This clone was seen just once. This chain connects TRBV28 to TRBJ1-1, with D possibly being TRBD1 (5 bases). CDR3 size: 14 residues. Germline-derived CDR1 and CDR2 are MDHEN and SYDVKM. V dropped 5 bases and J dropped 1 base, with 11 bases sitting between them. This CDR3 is CASSPATENTEAFF. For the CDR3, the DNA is TGTGCCAGCAGTCCGGCGACAGAGAACACTGAAGCTTTCTTT.

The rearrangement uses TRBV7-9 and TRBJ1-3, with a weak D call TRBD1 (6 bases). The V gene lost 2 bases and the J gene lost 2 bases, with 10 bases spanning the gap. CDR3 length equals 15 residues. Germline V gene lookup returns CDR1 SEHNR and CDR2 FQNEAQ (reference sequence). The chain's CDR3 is CASSLKGQAGNTIYF. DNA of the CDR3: TGTGCCAGCAGCTTAAAGGGACAAGCTGGAAACACCATATATTTT.

CDR3 DNA sequence: TGCGCCAGCAGCCAAGATGAAACCACAAGCTCCTACAATGAGCAGTTCTTC. This sequence encodes CASSQDETTSSYNEQFF. The V call is TRBV4-1, the J call TRBJ2-1; unclear D gene. CDR1 and CDR2 from the germline V gene are MGHRA and YSYEKL. This CDR3 spans 17 amino acids. Trimming left V 0 bases short and J 0 bases short, with 12 bases between.

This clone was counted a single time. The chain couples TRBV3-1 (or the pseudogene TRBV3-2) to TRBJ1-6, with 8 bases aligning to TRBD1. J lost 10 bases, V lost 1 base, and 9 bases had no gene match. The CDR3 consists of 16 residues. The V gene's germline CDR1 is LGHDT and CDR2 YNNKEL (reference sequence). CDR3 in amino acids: CASSQGSRTGRSPLHF. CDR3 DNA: TGTGCCAGCAGCCAAGGATCCCGGACAGGGAGGTCACCCCTCCACTTT.

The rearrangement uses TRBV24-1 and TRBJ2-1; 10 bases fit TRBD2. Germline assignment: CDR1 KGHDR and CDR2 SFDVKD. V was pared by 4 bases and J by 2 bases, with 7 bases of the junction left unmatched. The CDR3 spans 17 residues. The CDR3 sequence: CATSDARGTSAYNEQFF. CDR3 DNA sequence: TGTGCCACCAGTGACGCTCGGGGGACTAGCGCCTACAATGAGCAGTTCTTC.

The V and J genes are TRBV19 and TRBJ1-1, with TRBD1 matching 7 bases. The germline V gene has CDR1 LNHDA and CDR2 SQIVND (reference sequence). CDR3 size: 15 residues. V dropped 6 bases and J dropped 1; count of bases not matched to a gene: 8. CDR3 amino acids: CASRRGPGGNTEAFF. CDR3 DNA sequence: TGTGCCAGTAGGAGGGGGCCAGGGGGGAACACTGAAGCTTTCTTT.

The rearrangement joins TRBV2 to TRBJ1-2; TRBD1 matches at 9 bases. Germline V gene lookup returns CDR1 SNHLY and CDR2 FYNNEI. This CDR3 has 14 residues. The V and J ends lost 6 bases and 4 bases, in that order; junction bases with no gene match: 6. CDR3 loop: CASRHRGLIYGYTF. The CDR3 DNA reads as TGTGCCAGCAGACACAGGGGGCTAATCTATGGCTACACCTTC.

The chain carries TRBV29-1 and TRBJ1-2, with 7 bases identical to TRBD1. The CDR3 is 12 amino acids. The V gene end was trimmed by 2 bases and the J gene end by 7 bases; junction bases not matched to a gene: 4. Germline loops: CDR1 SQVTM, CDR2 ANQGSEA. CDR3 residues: CSVESAGGGYTF. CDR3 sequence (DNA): TGCAGCGTTGAATCGGCAGGGGGTGGCTACACCTTC. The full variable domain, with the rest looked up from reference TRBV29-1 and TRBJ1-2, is SAVISQKPSRDICQRGTSLTIQCQVDSQVTMMFWYRQQPGQSLTLIATANQGSEATYESGFVIDKFPISRPNLTFSTLTVSNMSPEDSSIYLCSVESAGGGYTFGSGTRLTVV.

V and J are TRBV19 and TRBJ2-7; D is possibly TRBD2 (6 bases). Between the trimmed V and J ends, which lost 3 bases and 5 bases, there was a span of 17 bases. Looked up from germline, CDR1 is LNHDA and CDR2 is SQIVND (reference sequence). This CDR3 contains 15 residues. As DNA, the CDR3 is TGTGCCAGTAGTATTCGGACCTACGGAGGGCACGAGCAGTACTTC. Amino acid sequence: CASSIRTYGGHEQYF.

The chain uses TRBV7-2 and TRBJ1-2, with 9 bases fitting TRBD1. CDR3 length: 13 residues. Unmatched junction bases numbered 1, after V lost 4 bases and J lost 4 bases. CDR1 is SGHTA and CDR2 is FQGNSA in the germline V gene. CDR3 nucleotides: TGTGCCAGCAGCTACAGGGGGCTCTATGGCTACACCTTC. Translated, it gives CASSYRGLYGYTF.

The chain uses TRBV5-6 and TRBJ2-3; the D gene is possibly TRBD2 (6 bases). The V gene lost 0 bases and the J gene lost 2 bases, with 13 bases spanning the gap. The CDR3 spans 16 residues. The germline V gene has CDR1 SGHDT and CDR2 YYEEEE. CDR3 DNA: TGTGCCAGCAGCTTGGGTGGGTCGGGGGTCACAGATACGCAGTATTTT. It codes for CASSLGGSGVTDTQYF.

CDR3 bases: TGCGCCAGCAGTCCCGGACAGGCCTATGGCTACACCTTC. Protein sequence: CASSPGQAYGYTF. The chain couples TRBV5-1 to TRBJ1-2; 7 nucleotides align to TRBD1. The CDR3 contains 13 residues. The V segment lost 5 bases and the J segment 4 bases; nucleotides outside the gene matches: 5. Germline lookup yields CDR1 SGHRS and CDR2 YFSETQ.